These 5 T cell receptor beta chains were sequenced from one sample in a study of PD-1 blockade in classical Hodgkin lymphoma (dated by TCRdb to the early 2020s). According to the study, the label for this sample's time point signals: cycle 4 day 1 (C4D1), after more than 5 weeks of nivolumab. Every trial patient had relapsed following autologous stem cell transplantation, and prior brentuximab vedotin exposure was what differed among cohorts A, B and C. The protocol used for the library was the immunoSEQ multiplex PCR assay. This immuneACCESS table, as held by TCRdb, lists in-frame sequences with V and J called but not all clones. Of the missing ones, under half trace to an unresolved V gene in checked studies; the others have no known cause. Counted in this sample were some 21,000 clones; approximately 85% of them appeared once. 13% of the sample is taken by the ten largest. The sample was peripheral blood mononuclear cells (PBMCs), taken before the fourth cycle of nivolumab. All receptors come from a human donor with classical Hodgkin lymphoma.

V is TRBV27 and J is TRBJ1-3; D gene uncertain. CDR3 length: 15 residues. Trimming took 6 bases from V and 0 from J, leaving 12 bases between them. CDR1 is MNHEY, CDR2 SMNVEV, per germline (reference sequence). The CDR3: CASSPDRRSGNTIYF. CDR3 in DNA: TGTGCCAGCAGCCCCGACCGACGCTCTGGAAACACCATATATTTT.

V is TRBV27 and J is TRBJ2-3, with TRBD1 as a possible D gene (6 bases). The V gene's germline CDR1 is MNHEY and CDR2 SMNVEV (reference sequence). With 4 bases removed from V and 4 bases from J, the gap between germline ends came to 21 bases. The CDR3 has 17 amino acids. The CDR3 here is CASSSIRTALRPDTQYF. The CDR3 nucleotides read TGTGCCAGCAGTTCTATCCGGACAGCTCTAAGGCCAGATACGCAGTATTTT.

The chain uses TRBV18 and TRBJ2-7; D may be TRBD1 (6 bases). The V end lost 3 bases, the J end lost 2 bases, and 11 bases lay between the germline ends. The CDR3 extends over 14 amino acids. Germline CDR1 is KGHSH and CDR2 is LQKENI. The CDR3 spells CASSPDRSTYEQYF. The DNA for the CDR3 is TGTGCCAGCTCACCCGACAGGAGCACCTACGAGCAGTACTTC. The full variable domain, completed using reference TRBV18 and TRBJ2-7, is NAGVMQNPRHLVRRRGQEARLRCSPMKGHSHVYWYRQLPEEGLKFMVYLQKENIIDESGMPKERFSAEFPKEGPSILRIQQVVRGDSAAYFCASSPDRSTYEQYFGPGTRLTVT.

The genes are TRBV7-2 and TRBJ2-2, with TRBD2 as a possible D gene (6 bases). V shed 3 bases and J shed 3 bases, with 17 bases lying between them. Germline CDR1 and CDR2: SGHTA and FQGNSA. CDR3 size: 17 residues. The CDR3 protein is CASSFEGWRGDTGELFF. As DNA, the CDR3 is TGTGCCAGCAGCTTTGAAGGGTGGCGGGGAGACACCGGGGAGCTGTTTTTT.

This clone has only a few counts. The rearrangement links TRBV7-9 to TRBJ1-1; 9 nucleotides align to TRBD1. CDR3 size: 16 residues. The J segment lost 8 bases and the V segment lost 3 bases, leaving 13 bases of the junction unmatched. The germline V gene has CDR1 SEHNR and CDR2 FQNEAQ (reference sequence). CDR3 region: CASSFLRDRDLSEAFF. CDR3 bases: TGTGCCAGCAGCTTTTTACGGGACAGGGATCTCTCCGAAGCTTTCTTT.